These T cell receptor beta chains were read from a single sample in a study of shared T cell receptors in the human thymus. The repertoire was sequenced with immunoSEQ multiplex PCR; TCRdb's copy has only in-frame clones and lacks some. This sample carries about 660,000 clones, about 87% of them seen once, and the ten largest clones take just under 0.0095%. Another study also made use of these data, one on human thymus T cells.

Specimen: thymocytes. The receptors were gathered from a boy in the first two years of life with a congenital heart defect. Each CDR3 is given with its conserved first and last residue. D genes are given only for firm matches. Part of the rows lack a size; the others show once, few, many or a class for expanded clones.

TRBJ2-7 NA TRBV7-2 NA TGTGCCAGCAGCCGTTCAGGGAATCTACACTACGAGCAGTACTTC CASSRSGNLHYEQYF
TRBJ1-1 NA TRBV28 NA TGTGCGGGCTCTGTCAGGGGCGCGATCGACACTGAAGCTTTCTTT CAGSVRGAIDTEAFF
TRBJ2-3 NA TRBV2 NA TGTGCCAGCAAGGTCGGGACAAGGGACCTCACAGATACGCAGTATTTT CASKVGTRDLTDTQYF
TRBJ2-2 few TRBV19 TRBD1 TGTGCCAGTAGTATGGCCCCTTCATCACAGGGGACCGGGGAGCTGTTTTTT CASSMAPSSQGTGELFF
TRBJ2-1 NA TRBV29-1 NA TGCAGCCTAAGGGGCTGGGATGAGCAGTTCTTC CSLRGWDEQFF
TRBJ2-3 NA TRBV14 NA TGTGCCAGCAGCCAAGAAGCGTGGCTATTCACAGATACGCAGTATTTT CASSQEAWLFTDTQYF
TRBJ2-1 NA TRBV4-3 TRBD2 TGCGCCAGCAGCCAAGCGAGTCACGGGAGGGACTACAATGAGCAGTTCTTC CASSQASHGRDYNEQFF
TRBJ2-7 once TRBV11-2 TRBD2 TGTGCCAGCAGCTTAGATCTTTGGACTAGCGGTCCTCCCATCTACGAGCAGTACTTC CASSLDLWTSGPPIYEQYF
TRBJ2-4 NA TRBV5-1 NA TGCGCCAGCAGCTTGTCGATGGGGCAGGAAGGAAACATTCAGTACTTC CASSLSMGQEGNIQYF
TRBJ1-2 once TRBV7-2 NA TGTGCCAGCAGCGCGGTCGGTCTCTCTAACTATGGCTACACCTTC CASSAVGLSNYGYTF
TRBJ2-7 NA TRBV9 NA TGTGCCAGCAGCGTAGATGTGGGGGCCAAGGAGCAGTACTTC CASSVDVGAKEQYF
TRBJ1-6 NA TRBV2 TRBD1 TGTGCCAGCATTCCCGGACAGGGGGATAATTCACCCCTCCACTTT CASIPGQGDNSPLHF
TRBJ2-7 NA TRBV5-1 TRBD2 TGCGCCAGCAGCGGTCCCGGGGGGTGGCGGGAGTCCTACGAGCAGTACTTC CASSGPGGWRESYEQYF
TRBJ1-1 NA TRBV15 NA TGTGCCACCAGCAGAGAAGGGGAAGGCACTGAAGCTTTCTTT CATSREGEGTEAFF
TRBJ2-1 once TRBV28 NA TGTGCCAGCAAGCGCGGCAATGAGCAGTTCTTC CASKRGNEQFF
TRBJ2-7 NA TRBV28 NA TGTGCCAGCAGTCAACAGGTGTACGAGCAGTACTTC CASSQQVYEQYF
TRBJ1-2 NA TRBV30 NA TGTGCCTGGAAGCGGTTAGGTGCAGAGAATGGCTACACCTTC CAWKRLGAENGYTF
TRBJ2-3 NA TRBV25-1 TRBD1 TGTGCCAGCAGTGAGCCCAGGGGGCGCACAGATACGCAGTATTTT CASSEPRGRTDTQYF
TRBJ2-1 NA TRBV4-2 NA TGTGCCAGCAGCCAAGAATCAGGAAGCGGGCGCGATGAGCAGTTCTTC CASSQESGSGRDEQFF
TRBJ1-1 NA TRBV4-3 TRBD1 TGCGCCAGCAGCCAAAGTCGGGACAGGGGGCTTGGGGACACTGAAGCTTTCTTT CASSQSRDRGLGDTEAFF
TRBJ1-1 once TRBV28 NA TGTGCCAGCAGTCGACTGAGGAACACTGAAGCTTTCTTT CASSRLRNTEAFF
TRBJ2-5 NA TRBV18 NA TGTGCCAGCTCACCAGCGACAGCACAAGAGACCCAGTACTTC CASSPATAQETQYF
TRBJ2-1 NA TRBV14 NA TGTGCCAGCAAGAGAGAGTTTACCAATGAGCAGTTCTTC CASKREFTNEQFF
TRBJ1-1 NA TRBV5-6 NA TGTGCCAGCAGCTTGGCGTACAGAACAAACACTGAAGCTTTCTTT CASSLAYRTNTEAFF
TRBJ2-5 NA TRBV6-5 NA TGTGCCAGCAGTTCCCCGGGCCTCCCCCGCGGGGCCCAGTACTTC CASSSPGLPRGAQYF
TRBJ1-1 once TRBV18 NA TGTGCCAGCTCACCAGAAGACAAATCATTGAACACTGAAGCTTTCTTT CASSPEDKSLNTEAFF
TRBJ2-7 NA TRBV30 TRBD1 TGTGCCTGGAGATTGGGACAGGGGGAAGAGCAGTACTTC CAWRLGQGEEQYF
TRBJ2-1 NA TRBV5-1 TRBD2 TGCGCCAGCAGCGTCCTTAGCGGGAGGGAGTACAATGAGCAGTTCTTC CASSVLSGREYNEQFF
TRBJ2-2 NA TRBV10-2 TRBD1 TGCGCCAGCGCGGGACAGGGACCCCCGCTCACCGGGGAGCTGTTTTTT CASAGQGPPLTGELFF
TRBJ2-3 NA TRBV4-3 TRBD2 TGCGCCAGCAGCCAAGTCGCGGGGGAAGGAGATACGCAGTATTTT CASSQVAGEGDTQYF
TRBJ2-1 NA TRBV10-3 NA TGTGCCATCAGTGAGTCACGGGTTCGTTTTTGTCAAGATGAGCAGTTCTTC CAISESRVRFCQDEQFF
TRBJ1-1 NA TRBV5-1 NA TGCGCCAGCAGCTTGGCCGCGGCAGTCCGGGTTTCGGGGGTATTAAGGAACACTGAAGCTTTCTTT CASSLAAAVRVSGVLRNTEAFF
TRBJ2-1 NA TRBV28 TRBD2 TGTGCCAGCAGTTCGGAGCCGGGACTAGCGGGAGCGCCCAATGAGCAGTTCTTC CASSSEPGLAGAPNEQFF
TRBJ2-5 once TRBV28 NA TGTGCCAGCAGTCCACCCAGGAAAAGTGAGACCCAGTACTTC CASSPPRKSETQYF
TRBJ2-5 NA TRBV14 TRBD2 TGTGCCAGCAGCCGGTTCGGACTAGTCGGTGAGACCCAGTACTTC CASSRFGLVGETQYF
TRBJ2-7 NA TRBV13 TRBD2 TGTGCCAGCAGCCCCTTTAGGCCGGGGGGGGGTGGGTACGAGCAGTACTTC CASSPFRPGGGGYEQYF
TRBJ2-7 NA TRBV28 TRBD2 TGTGCCAGCAGTTTACTAGCGGGGCGGCTCGGCGAGCAGTACTTC CASSLLAGRLGEQYF
TRBJ2-2 NA TRBV28 TRBD2 TGTGCCAGCAGCCTCGGGACTAGCGGGAGGGCCGCTAAACCTAACCGGGAGCTGTTTTTT CASSLGTSGRAAKPNRELFF
TRBJ1-2 once TRBV30 NA TGTGCCTGGACTCCACGACACGGGGTAGGCGGCTACACCTTC CAWTPRHGVGGYTF
TRBJ2-3 NA TRBV7-2 TRBD1 TGTGCCAGCACCATCAGGGGGCTCCCAGATACGCAGTATTTT CASTIRGLPDTQYF
TRBJ2-2 NA TRBV5-5 NA TGTGCCAGCAGCCGGAGGTTTCACGGGGAGACCCTCACCGGGGAGCTGTTTTTT CASSRRFHGETLTGELFF
TRBJ2-1 NA TRBV7-9 NA TGTGCCAGCAGCTCGCAGGGCTCCTACAATGAGCAGTTCTTC CASSSQGSYNEQFF
TRBJ2-7 NA TRBV6-1 TRBD1 TGTGCCAGCAGCACCACCTGGGACAGCTACTACGAGCAGTACTTC CASSTTWDSYYEQYF
TRBJ2-1 once TRBV4-3 TRBD1 TGCGCCAGCAGCCAAGATCGACCCAAACCGGGACAGGGATCGGATGAGCAGTTCTTC CASSQDRPKPGQGSDEQFF